The source of this TCR gamma chain is a study of γδ T cells in repeated Plasmodium falciparum infection. Study details: Malian children with intense seasonal malaria exposure were compared with matched Australian children. Some Malian samples span acute malaria episodes; others come from no-transmission periods.

Both TRG and TRD chains were sequenced from each sorted sample. TCRdb reanalysed the multiplex PCR reads with CATT. The data contain 30,000 or so gamma-chain clones, 1.4% of them singletons. Germline loops: CDR1 EGSTGY, CDR2 YDSYTSSV. The length of the CDR3 is 13 residues. This clone was found a few times. As yet, its antigen is unknown. For this DNA, TCRdb reports the protein of a much larger clone, which diverges at residue 10, most likely from a read error; the protein presented here is translated directly from the DNA. Bulk repertoires came from Vgamma9/Vdelta2+ or Vdelta2-negative gammadelta T cells flow-sorted from PBMC. Study-wide results and limits: Malian donors came from one small rural village, predominantly one ethnic group.

The chain is built from TRGV4 and TRGJ1 or TRGJ2. TCRdb does not report a J gene; here it was assigned by matching the DNA to germline references. The sequence came from a pool of human donors (malaria-infected and uninfected, not separated). The sample consisted of gamma-delta T cells from blood. The CDR3 DNA follows: TGTGCCACCTGGGACTCTCTAAATTATAGGAAACTCTTT. Translating it yields CATWDSLNYRKLF.